A single sample is the source of the 18 T cell receptor beta chains below, sequenced in a study of blood T cell repertoires in COVID-19. Some clones are missing from TCRdb's copy, which holds only in-frame ones; the method was immunoSEQ multiplex PCR. Among approximately 230,000 clones listed, 85% to 90% were seen once. The sequencing input was PBMCs or T cells enriched from blood (not recorded which). The receptors here all came from a man aged 18 to 35 who had recovered from COVID-19.

This chain joins TRBV15 and TRBJ1-2; 9 bases fit TRBD1. In germline, CDR1 is LNHNV, CDR2 YYDKDF (reference sequence). V shed 2 bases and J 8 bases; nucleotides not matched to a gene: 6. This CDR3 region has 14 residues. The DNA for the CDR3 is TGTGCCACCAGCAGAAACCGGGACAGGGAGGGCTACACCTTC. Its protein product is CATSRNRDREGYTF.

J is TRBJ1-6 and V is TRBV27; TRBD1 is a possible D gene (5 bases). Germline CDR1 is MNHEY and CDR2 is SMNVEV (reference sequence). The length of the CDR3 is 15 residues. Trimming left V 6 bases short and J 7 bases short, with 16 bases between. CDR3 sequence reads: CASRIQGGVNSPLHF. In DNA, the CDR3 is TGTGCCAGCAGGATTCAGGGAGGAGTAAATTCACCCCTCCACTTT.

The genes are TRBV11-3 and TRBJ1-1, with D unclear. CDR3 length: 13 amino acids. The V end was cut by 4 bases, the J end by 8 bases, with 14 bases between. Germline CDR1 reads SGHNT; CDR2 reads YENEEA. The CDR3 nucleotides are TGTGCCAGCAGCTATACAGCGGGTGGGGAAGCTTTCTTT. This gives the protein CASSYTAGGEAFF. The entire variable domain, with the rest obtained from reference TRBV11-3 and TRBJ1-1, is as follows: EAGVVQSPRYKIIEKKQPVAFWCNPISGHNTLYWYLQNLGQGPELLIRYENEEAVDDSQLPKDRFSAERLKGVDSTLKIQPAELGDSAVYLCASSYTAGGEAFFGQGTRLTVV.

The chain links TRBV27 to TRBJ2-7, with D maybe TRBD2 (6 bases). The CDR3 spans 13 residues. CDR1 and CDR2 from the germline V gene are MNHEY and SMNVEV (reference sequence). Trimming cost V 5 bases and J 6 bases, with 14 bases left between them. CDR3 DNA sequence: TGTGCCAGCAGTACCGGGACTCTGGGCGAGCAGTACTTC. Encoded protein: CASSTGTLGEQYF.

This rearrangement joins TRBV19 to TRBJ1-2; 11 positions agree with TRBD1. Trimming removed 4 bases from V and 8 bases from J; junction bases left unmatched: 12. CDR3 length: 16 amino acids. CDR1 LNHDA and CDR2 SQIVND come from the germline V gene (reference sequence). The CDR3: CASSKGIPGQGDGYTF. The CDR3 bases are TGTGCCAGTAGTAAAGGCATACCGGGACAGGGGGACGGCTACACCTTC.

This clone was seen a few times. The genes are TRBV7-6 and TRBJ2-7; D unclear. CDR1 is SGHVS and CDR2 is FNYEAQ in the germline V gene. The V end lost 3 bases, the J end lost 3 bases, and 9 bases lay between the germline ends. This CDR3 has 13 residues. The CDR3 is CASSFEPYYEQYF. In nucleotides, the CDR3 is TGTGCCAGCAGCTTTGAACCCTACTACGAGCAGTACTTC.

This chain connects TRBV7-9 to TRBJ2-1; D is possibly TRBD1 (6 bases). Germline CDR1 is SEHNR and CDR2 is FQNEAQ (reference sequence). V was clipped by 3 bases and J by 5 bases, with 11 bases between them. This CDR3 region has 14 residues. The CDR3 DNA reads TGTGCCAGCAGCTTGAGAGACAGGCACAATGAGCAGTTCTTC. It specifies CASSLRDRHNEQFF.

The chain employs TRBV29-1 and TRBJ1-2; no clear D. V lost 3 bases and J lost 4, with 18 bases in between. This CDR3 region has 15 residues. Germline V gives CDR1 SQVTM, CDR2 ANQGSEA. CDR3 in amino acids: CSVDPSGSTSYGYTF. The CDR3 DNA follows: TGCAGCGTTGATCCCTCGGGTTCTACCAGCTATGGCTACACCTTC.

The rearrangement joins TRBV13 to TRBJ2-1; no reliable D call. V was clipped by 2 bases and J by 7 bases, with 3 bases between them. This CDR3 spans 11 amino acids. Germline V gene data show CDR1 as PRHDT and CDR2 as FYEKMQ (reference sequence). CDR3 DNA: TGTGCCAGCAGCTTATCTAATGAGCAGTTCTTC. It specifies CASSLSNEQFF.

This clone was picked up one time. The CDR3 loop is CASSQLTTRHQETQYF. CDR3 coding DNA: TGTGCCAGCAGCCAACTGACGACACGACACCAAGAGACCCAGTACTTC. The V and J genes are TRBV4-2 and TRBJ2-5; D not resolved. Per germline, CDR1 LGHNA and CDR2 YNFKEQ. Trimming took 2 bases from V and 0 from J, leaving 13 bases between them. The CDR3 loop spans 16 amino acids.

The chain carries TRBV30 and TRBJ2-2, with TRBD2 matching 7 bases. V dropped 0 bases and J dropped 6; count of bases not matched to a gene: 7. The CDR3 has 15 residues. Germline V gene sequence: CDR1 GTSNPN, CDR2 SVGIG (reference sequence). The CDR3 loop reads CAWSVSGTKAGELFF. The CDR3 coding sequence is TGTGCCTGGAGTGTAAGCGGGACGAAGGCCGGGGAGCTGTTTTTT.

The genes are TRBV5-1 and TRBJ2-3, with TRBD1 identical over 7 bases. Trimming cost V 4 bases and J 1 base; bases outside gene matches: 6. Germline V gene data show CDR1 as SGHRS and CDR2 as YFSETQ. The length of the CDR3 is 15 residues. The CDR3 here is CASSQRGQRTDTQYF. The CDR3 DNA reads as TGCGCCAGCAGCCAAAGGGGACAGCGCACAGATACGCAGTATTTT.

The chain recombines TRBV11-2 with TRBJ2-7; 11 nucleotides match TRBD1. Germline V CDR1 and CDR2: SGHAT, FQNNGV. The CDR3 spans 15 residues. J was trimmed by 6 bases and V by 6 bases; bases with no gene match: 10. In DNA form, the CDR3 reads TGTGCCAGCAGTATAGGGGGGACAGGGGGTTTCGAGCAGTACTTC. This sequence encodes CASSIGGTGGFEQYF.

V is TRBV6-5 and J is TRBJ1-1; TRBD1 might be the D (5 bases). V lost 6 bases and J 5 bases, leaving 10 bases between the germline ends. The CDR3 covers 12 residues. Germline values: CDR1 MNHEY, CDR2 SVGAGI. The CDR3 here is CASRPGGTEAFF. CDR3 DNA sequence: TGTGCCAGCAGACCCGGGGGGACTGAAGCTTTCTTT.

V and J are TRBV19 and TRBJ1-1; 7 nucleotides agree with TRBD1. Germline CDR1 and CDR2: LNHDA and SQIVND (reference sequence). The junction had 14 bases not matched to a gene; V was cut back by 1 base and J by 3 bases. This CDR3 comprises 18 residues. CDR3: CASSIVGNNRGRYTEAFF. CDR3 DNA: TGTGCCAGTAGTATAGTCGGGAACAACAGGGGCAGGTACACTGAAGCTTTCTTT.

The chain carries TRBV7-3 and TRBJ1-1, with no clear D. The CDR3 covers 13 residues. Trimming cost V 2 bases and J 3 bases, with 7 bases left between them. The V gene's germline CDR1 is SGHTA and CDR2 FQGTGA. The DNA of the CDR3 is TGTGCCAGCAGCTTATCAGTGGACACTGAAGCTTTCTTT. Encoded protein: CASSLSVDTEAFF.

The chain joins TRBV19 to TRBJ2-7; the match to TRBD1 covers 7 bases. CDR3 size: 13 residues. Germline-derived CDR1 and CDR2 are LNHDA and SQIVND (reference sequence). V lost 6 bases, J lost 7 bases, and 9 bases stayed unmatched. The DNA for the CDR3 is TGTGCCAGTAGAAACAGGGGCGGTAATGAGCAGTACTTC. Its protein is CASRNRGGNEQYF. Based on the CDR3 plus reference TRBV19 and TRBJ2-7, the full variable domain is DGGITQSPKYLFRKEGQNVTLSCEQNLNHDAMYWYRQDPGQGLRLIYYSQIVNDFQKGDIAEGYSVSREKKESFPLTVTSAQKNPTAFYLCASRNRGGNEQYFGPGTRLTVT.

This chain links TRBV6-5 with TRBJ1-1, with TRBD1 as a possible D gene (6 bases). Per the germline V gene, CDR1 is MNHEY and CDR2 is SVGAGI. V lost 5 bases and J lost 5, with 18 bases in between. CDR3 length equals 15 residues. The CDR3 protein is CASSHHGGARTEAFF. In DNA form, the CDR3 reads TGTGCCAGCAGTCACCACGGGGGGGCTCGAACTGAAGCTTTCTTT.